Presented here are 20 T cell receptor beta chains from one specimen sequenced in a study of technical replicates of blood from a handful of donors. TCRdb's table, derived via immunoSEQ multiplex PCR, lists solely in-frame clones and lacks some. This sample has about 68,000 clones; less than 98% occur once, and the top ten carry under 0.3%. Sequenced sample: T cells isolated from PBMCs. Receptors were obtained from a human donor in good health.

The CDR3 coding sequence is TGTGCCAGCAGGGCAACTAGCGGGAGGTTAAATGAGCAGTTCTTC. Translation gives CASRATSGRLNEQFF. The chain uses TRBV7-2 and TRBJ2-1, with 12 positions matching TRBD2. CDR1 is SGHTA and CDR2 is FQGNSA in the germline V gene. Trimming took 6 bases from V and 7 from J; bases not matched to a gene: 7. CDR3 length: 15 residues.

The V and J genes are TRBV5-1 and TRBJ2-7, with D possibly matching TRBD1 (6 bases). Trimming took off 2 bases at V and 5 bases at J, with 20 bases between the two ends. The CDR3 runs to 16 residues. Germline values: CDR1 SGHRS, CDR2 YFSETQ. CDR3 bases: TGCGCCAGCAGCTTCGTTAGGGGTGCAGGGGACGACGAGCAGTACTTC. It encodes CASSFVRGAGDDEQYF.

The gene calls are TRBV11-3 and TRBJ2-5; D remains unclear. V lost 4 bases and J 5 bases, leaving 20 bases between the germline ends. The CDR3 contains 16 residues. Germline CDR1 SGHNT, CDR2 YENEEA. The CDR3 DNA reads as TGTGCCAGCAGCTCCGGCTATAGAACAGATTTGGAGACCCAGTACTTC. It specifies CASSSGYRTDLETQYF.

The rearrangement links TRBV4-1 to TRBJ2-1; 10 bases agree with TRBD1. Losses at the gene ends were 5 bases for V and 8 bases for J; bases not matched to a gene: 9. Germline V lookup: CDR1 MGHRA, CDR2 YSYEKL. This CDR3 has 15 amino acids. The DNA of the CDR3 is TGCGCCAGCAGCTCCCGACACGGGACAGGGGATGAGCAGTTCTTC. This gives the protein CASSSRHGTGDEQFF.

The genes are TRBV10-1 and TRBJ1-1, with D possibly being TRBD1 (6 bases). The germline V and J ends were trimmed by 3 bases and 8 bases, with 10 bases remaining between them. The CDR3 has 12 residues. Germline V gene data show CDR1 as WNHNN and CDR2 as SYGVQD (reference sequence). The CDR3 bases are TGCGCCAGCAGTGACCCGGACAGAGAAGCTTTCTTT. The encoded protein is CASSDPDREAFF.

This chain uses TRBV7-8 with TRBJ1-5; D gene ambiguous. Trimming cost V 2 bases and J 0 bases, with 14 bases left between them. Germline CDR1 and CDR2: SGHVS and FQNEAQ. The CDR3 sequence is 17 residues long. This CDR3 is CASSLSWRDYSNQPQHF. DNA for the CDR3: TGTGCCAGCAGCTTATCGTGGAGGGATTATAGCAATCAGCCCCAGCATTTT.

J is TRBJ1-2 and V is TRBV29-1, with 8 bases matching TRBD1. Germline V gene sequence: CDR1 SQVTM, CDR2 ANQGSEA. The CDR3 consists of 12 residues. V was clipped by 7 bases and J by 2 bases; unmatched bases: 3. The CDR3 protein is CSARQGNYGYTF. The CDR3 DNA follows: TGCAGCGCCCGACAGGGGAACTATGGCTACACCTTC.

The rearrangement joins TRBV5-1 to TRBJ2-1; no reliable D call. This CDR3 contains 15 residues. Germline V CDR1 and CDR2: SGHRS, YFSETQ. V was clipped by 0 bases and J by 0 bases, with 7 bases between them. For the CDR3, the DNA is TGCGCCAGCAGCTTGGTCGGGTCCTCCTACAATGAGCAGTTCTTC. Its protein product is CASSLVGSSYNEQFF.

This clone was picked up a small number of times. The chain uses TRBV9 and TRBJ2-7; no clear D gene. Germline CDR1 and CDR2: SGDLS and YYNGEE. The CDR3 sequence is 14 residues long. The V gene lost 1 base and the J gene lost 0 bases, with 8 bases spanning the gap. CDR3 residues: CASSVQHSSYEQYF. The CDR3, as DNA: TGTGCCAGCAGCGTACAACACAGCTCCTACGAGCAGTACTTC.

The V and J genes are TRBV25-1 and TRBJ1-4; 7 positions agree with TRBD1. Trimming at V came to 4 bases and at J to 5 bases, leaving 7 bases not matched to a gene. Germline lookup yields CDR1 MGHDK and CDR2 SYGVNS. The CDR3 sequence is 15 residues long. The CDR3 DNA is TGTGCCAGCAGTGTATTAGACAGGGTAAATGAAAAACTGTTTTTT. Protein product: CASSVLDRVNEKLFF.

The chain employs TRBV7-3 and TRBJ2-3, with 8 bases aligning to TRBD2. The CDR3 is 16 residues long. V shed 0 bases, J shed 5 bases, and the junction held 7 bases outside the gene matches. Germline CDR1 SGHTA, CDR2 FQGTGA. Here the CDR3 reads CASSLTLAGRVDTQYF. The CDR3 DNA reads as TGTGCCAGCAGCTTAACCTTAGCGGGAAGGGTAGATACGCAGTATTTT. The full variable domain, rest sourced from reference TRBV7-3 and TRBJ2-3, is GAGVSQTPSNKVTEKGKYVELRCDPISGHTALYWYRQSLGQGPEFLIYFQGTGAADDSGLPNDRFFAVRPEGSVSTLKIQRTERGDSAVYLCASSLTLAGRVDTQYFGPGTRLTVL.

The J gene is TRBJ2-3, the V gene TRBV9; 8 positions agree with TRBD2. Germline trimming cut 0 bases from V and 4 bases from J; bases unmatched to any gene: 7. The CDR3 loop spans 16 amino acids. Germline CDR1 and CDR2: SGDLS and YYNGEE. CDR3 nucleotide sequence: TGTGCCAGCAGCGTAGCTGGGCGGGAGGAGTCAGATACGCAGTATTTT. Translation: CASSVAGREESDTQYF.

The chain couples TRBV4-3 to TRBJ1-1, with D hard to call. Germline V gene data show CDR1 as LGHNA and CDR2 as YSLEER. V lost 1 base to trimming and J lost 5 bases, with 5 bases between them. The CDR3 contains 12 residues. The CDR3 region has the DNA TGCGCCAGCAGCCAAGGGCGGACTGAAGCTTTCTTT. It specifies CASSQGRTEAFF.

V is TRBV19 and J is TRBJ1-4; 7 nucleotides line up with TRBD1. The CDR3 extends over 14 amino acids. Germline CDR1 reads LNHDA; CDR2 reads SQIVND (reference sequence). The ends lost 9 bases at V and 3 bases at J; junction bases unmatched: 7. In DNA, the CDR3 is TGTGCCAGCACCTTGGACAGGTCTAATGAAAAACTGTTTTTT. It specifies CASTLDRSNEKLFF.

The chain employs TRBV5-6 and TRBJ2-7; D possibly corresponds to TRBD2 (5 bases). Deletions cut 4 bases from V and 0 bases from J, with 20 bases between. Germline CDR1 and CDR2: SGHDT and YYEEEE. CDR3 size: 17 residues. As DNA, the CDR3 is TGTGCCAGCAGCCTGGATCGGGGAAGCGGCAGCTCCTACGAGCAGTACTTC. Its translation is CASSLDRGSGSSYEQYF.

The chain joins TRBV7-2 to TRBJ2-5; 8 bases are shared with TRBD2. Germline V lookup: CDR1 SGHTA, CDR2 FQGNSA. The V gene end was trimmed by 1 base and the J gene end by 2 bases; junction bases not matched to a gene: 9. The length of the CDR3 is 17 residues. The CDR3 spells CASSLGAGGPVQETQYF. The CDR3, as DNA: TGTGCCAGCAGCTTAGGGGCGGGAGGCCCTGTACAAGAGACCCAGTACTTC.

The chain couples TRBV19 to TRBJ2-7; TRBD1 agrees at 8 bases. V shed 4 bases and J 4 bases; nucleotides not matched to a gene: 9. The CDR3 length is 15 residues. Per germline, CDR1 LNHDA and CDR2 SQIVND (reference sequence). The CDR3 spells CASSKSRDRNYEQYF. CDR3 nucleotides: TGTGCCAGTAGTAAATCCCGGGACAGGAATTACGAGCAGTACTTC.

In DNA form, the CDR3 reads TGTGCCAGCAGGACAGGGGGCGAGTATACTGAAGCTTTCTTT. Its translation is CASRTGGEYTEAFF. The chain uses TRBV25-1 and TRBJ1-1; TRBD1 aligns across 10 bases. The CDR3 spans 14 residues. Looked up from germline, CDR1 is MGHDK and CDR2 is SYGVNS. V dropped 6 bases and J dropped 5; count of bases not matched to a gene: 6.

V usage is TRBV27 and J usage is TRBJ2-7, with 10 bases that match TRBD2. V gave up 6 bases and J gave up 4 bases; unmatched junction bases: 6. CDR3 size: 14 residues. Germline V lookup: CDR1 MNHEY, CDR2 SMNVEV (reference sequence). CDR3 amino acids: CASSPGLATYEQYF. The CDR3 coding sequence is TGTGCCAGCAGCCCGGGACTAGCGACTTACGAGCAGTACTTC.

The CDR3 DNA follows: TGCGCCAGCAGTGAGTCAGGAGTTTTGAAAACTGGAAACACCATATATTTT. This gives the protein CASSESGVLKTGNTIYF. The chain has TRBV10-2 and TRBJ1-3; D is unresolved. Trimming took off 0 bases at V and 2 bases at J, with 14 bases between the two ends. CDR1 and CDR2 from the germline V gene are WSHSY and SAAADI. The CDR3 is 17 amino acids.